One T cell receptor (beta chain) is described in this entry. The data originate from a study of T cells in Graves' hyperthyroidism and ophthalmopathy. Overall study context: Peripheral blood was taken when the disease was first diagnosed, before any treatment began.

More than 8 ml fresh peripheral blood yielded the PBMCs. The germline V gene encodes CDR1 LGHDT and CDR2 YNNKEL (reference sequence). This CDR3 is built from 14 residues. The germline V and J ends were trimmed by 8 bases and 4 bases, with 17 bases remaining between them. It was RNA transcripts that yielded the amplified TCR beta CDR3 regions. The HTBI primer set served for first-round RT-PCR of the TCR CDR3. TCRdb passed the multiplex PCR reads through MiXCR, listing each CDR3 protein once. The table records around 690,000 distinct CDR3 sequences, roughly 17% of them present only once. Material for sequencing was blood. The TCR sequence derives from a man aged 50 to 60 with Graves' hyperthyroidism. The chain couples TRBV3-1 to TRBJ1-1, with TRBD1 as a possible D gene (6 bases). The CDR3 is CASGPVRGVTEAFF. The CDR3, as DNA: TGTGCCAGCGGTCCAGTCAGGGGAGTCACTGAAGCTTTCTTT.